This T cell receptor (beta chain) was captured by sequencing in a study of shared clonotypes between healthy human individuals (dated by TCRdb to about 2020). Looking at the study overall: The cohort comprised a couple of women and a few men aged 18 to 49 years. Between about 0.8 and 9 billion PBMCs per donor were obtained by leukapheresis. To increase sequencing depth and limit assay-specific biases, TCR repertoire library preparation and sequencing were carried out by different laboratories using diverse techniques. For each donor, CD4 naive and CD4 memory were each given three plates, CD8 naive was given two plates, and CD8 memory was given one plate. To estimate repertoire size and how much clonotypes are shared between individuals, the study performed deep sequencing of blood TCR repertoires from a few healthy adults. Summary of the overall study and its limitations: Because the study included a small number of donors, the genetic and exposure-history diversity represented was limited. Sampling was limited to blood, and TCR repertoires in tissue likely differ from TCR repertoires in blood. Pairwise subsampling led to the expectation that sequencing depth would affect the degree of clonotype sharing among donors. Incomplete sequencing was indicated by rarefaction of sorted-subset datasets, despite the large sequencing depth. Estimated clonotype richness was generally larger for naive than for memory subsets. Across a few donors, approximately 4.6% of naive CD4, roughly 3.8% of naive CD8, approximately 2.5% of memory CD4, and about 0.44% of memory CD8 clonotypes were shared. Clonotypes shared by all four sorted-subset donors showed higher generation probabilities than non-shared clonotypes.

Using the deep immunoSEQ assay, multiplex PCR amplified TCR CDR3 regions from genomic DNA. Extracted genomic DNA from each cell subset was spread evenly across all wells of several immunoSEQ 96-well plates, with each plate serving as a replicate. Each replicate PCR for sorted subsets received about 220 ng genomic DNA, equal to roughly 29,000 T cell genomes. Purified libraries were measured with a Qubit 3.0 fluorometer, size-checked on a Bioanalyzer 2100, and measured again with the KAPA Library Quantification kit. Every immunoSEQ 96-well plate was sequenced on a separate single-read 150-cycle Illumina NextSeq 550 flow cell. Turning to the authors' computational methods: Because only junctional sequences without quality scores were contained in the immunoSEQ output, filtering matching that applied to full-length reads could not be performed. To assign V/J genes and CDR3, sequences were annotated using PyIR, a Python wrapper for IgBLAST v1.9, with IMGT germline references. Any read was removed if the V/J assignment was weak (E-value above 1e-6), the CDR3 was missing, or the read contained stop codons, out-of-frame junctions, or ambiguous translated residues. V3J clonotypes were defined as sequences sharing the same inferred V gene, J gene, and CDR3 amino acid sequence. To compute the percentage overlap between repertoires, the number of shared unique clonotypes was divided by the size of the smaller repertoire. Richness of each repertoire was evaluated using RTK rarefaction, the Chao1 estimator, and Recon v2.1 estimates of unobserved clonotypes. Generation probabilities for all TCRbeta clonotypes obtained by the gDNA method from a handful of donors were computed using OLGA. TCRdb took over this immuneACCESS table, retaining in-frame rearrangements with V and J assigned. Such tables are incomplete; in checked studies, under half of the missing clones stem from an unresolved V gene, and the remainder is unexplained. That table furnishes V, J and clone size, whereas the DNA furnished D and trimming. Across this sample there are hundreds of thousands of clones, with just under 97% seen only once. The ten largest clonotypes hold 0.11% of the sample.

CD8 naive samples were obtained by positive selection for CCR7 among CD45RO-negative cells, yielding a CD45RA+CCR7+ population from which TemRA cells were excluded. Donors were healthy HIV-negative adults with no recently reported acute infections or vaccinations. Only Caucasian adults living in Nashville, Tennessee, USA were represented among the donors. Blood was obtained by leukapheresis, after which PBMCs were separated by Ficoll-Histopaque density gradient centrifugation and cryopreserved in liquid nitrogen vapor phase. Purity and quantity of every magnetically sorted T cell population were checked by analytical flow cytometry. Each sorted fraction had its genomic DNA isolated and then quantified by UV absorbance on a Nanodrop 2000c. On this clone itself: This clone's antigen is unknown. No clone much larger than this one lies a single base away; base qualities are absent. This CDR3 is also generated by other DNA sequences in the sample.

CDR1 and CDR2, per the germline V gene (reference sequence), are MNHEY and SMNVEV. The CDR3, from cysteine to phenylalanine, totals 14 residues. Left in the record is the CDR3 DNA by itself, 42 bases read in frame from the first base. The V end gives up 5 bases and the J end 1 base, leaving 3 bases in the junction not matched to a gene. This receptor was identified in a woman aged 25 to 39 in good health. The sequenced sample was naive CD8+ T cells sorted from blood. This sample's cell subset or site label indicates: CD45RA+CCR7+. The sequence links TRBV27 to TRBJ2-3; 7 middle bases align to TRBD2. DNA sequence: TGTGCCAGCAGTGACCGGGAGGGCACAGATACGCAGTATTTT. Its protein reads: CASSDREGTDTQYF.